The rows below give T cell receptor beta chains drawn from one sample of a study of radiotherapy plus CTLA-4 blockade in lung cancer. This table comes from immunoSEQ multiplex PCR, and its TCRdb copy is limited to in-frame clones, with some not included. Among 26,000 or so clones listed, around three quarters were seen once. The input for sequencing was peripheral blood, taken from a patient treated with radiotherapy plus ipilimumab. The receptor set was obtained from a human donor with non-small cell lung cancer that progressed on radiotherapy plus ipilimumab. Each CDR3 is given with its conserved first and last residue. The D gene is left open where the match is weak. The size entry is marked missing in some rows and otherwise reads once, few, many or a size class.

CDR3 length	V gene	clone size	J gene	D gene	CDR3 DNA	CDR3 protein
11	TRBV5-1	NA	TRBJ2-7	NA	TGCGCCAGCAGCTTGGCAGGAGAGCAGTACTTC	CASSLAGEQYF
15	TRBV6-6	NA	TRBJ2-7	TRBD2	TGTGCCAGCAGCCCCCGGGGAGGGGCCACCTACGAGCAGTACTTC	CASSPRGGATYEQYF
18	TRBV9	NA	TRBJ1-4	TRBD1	TGTGCCAGCAGCGTCAGTCCCGGGACAGGGGATAGGGATGAAAAACTGTTTTTT	CASSVSPGTGDRDEKLFF
16	TRBV28	NA	TRBJ2-1	NA	TGTGCCACTCGGACTGCCCTAGGAATGACCTACAATGAGCAGTTCTTC	CATRTALGMTYNEQFF
16	TRBV5-8	NA	TRBJ1-4	TRBD1	TGTGCCAGCAGCTTAATCTGGAGGGGACAGAATGAAAAACTGTTTTTT	CASSLIWRGQNEKLFF
18	TRBV18	NA	TRBJ1-5	TRBD1	TGTGCCAGCTCACCTCAGACAGGGGGTATAGGTAGCAATCAGCCCCAGCATTTT	CASSPQTGGIGSNQPQHF
13	TRBV19	NA	TRBJ2-7	TRBD2	TGTGCCAGTAGTACGGGACTAGCGGGGGAGCAGTACTTC	CASSTGLAGEQYF
13	TRBV6-5	NA	TRBJ2-7	TRBD1	TGTGCCAGCAGCAGGGACAGGGCCTACGAGCAGTACTTC	CASSRDRAYEQYF
15	TRBV10-3	few	TRBJ2-7	TRBD2	TGTGCCATCAGTGACGGGACTAGCAAGCCCTACGAGCAGTACTTC	CAISDGTSKPYEQYF
12	TRBV29-1	NA	TRBJ2-4	NA	TGCAGCGTTGAAACTGGGTTTCACATTCAGTACTTC	CSVETGFHIQYF
16	TRBV5-4	NA	TRBJ2-2	NA	TGTGCCAGCAGCGGATCCGGGACACCGGGTGGCGGGGAGCTGTTTTTT	CASSGSGTPGGGELFF
11	TRBV28	NA	TRBJ1-1	NA	TGTGCCAGCAGTGCGGGACGGACGGCTTTCTTT	CASSAGRTAFF
16	TRBV19	NA	TRBJ2-1	NA	TGTGCCAGTAGTGCGGTGGCGGGCCCAAACTACAATGAGCAGTTCTTC	CASSAVAGPNYNEQFF
15	TRBV6-1	NA	TRBJ2-1	NA	TGTGCCAGCAGTGAATTCTTAGTCGGGAACAATGAGCAGTTCTTC	CASSEFLVGNNEQFF
18	TRBV9	NA	TRBJ2-3	TRBD2	TGTGCCAGCAGCGTAGACTCAGCGGGAGGCCCTAGCACAGATACGCAGTATTTT	CASSVDSAGGPSTDTQYF
14	TRBV9	NA	TRBJ2-5	TRBD1	TGTGCCAGCAGCGTAGGGGGACAGCAAGAGACCCAGTACTTC	CASSVGGQQETQYF
14	TRBV6-5	NA	TRBJ1-4	TRBD1	TGTGCCAGCAGTACAGGGGGCGAAGATGAAAAACTGTTTTTT	CASSTGGEDEKLFF
15	TRBV18	NA	TRBJ2-2	NA	TGTGCCAGCTCACTTACAGGGCAGAACACCGGGGAGCTGTTTTTT	CASSLTGQNTGELFF
14	TRBV4-2	NA	TRBJ2-5	TRBD1	TGTGCCAGCAGCCATGGACAGGGACCGGAGACCCAGTACTTC	CASSHGQGPETQYF
13	TRBV5-6	NA	TRBJ1-1	NA	TGTGCCAGCAGCTTAGCCCCCGGGGCTGAAGCTTTCTTT	CASSLAPGAEAFF
15	TRBV19	NA	TRBJ1-2	NA	TGTGCCAGTAGAGACCCGGGACGCACTAACTATGGCTACACCTTC	CASRDPGRTNYGYTF
18	TRBV27	NA	TRBJ1-2	TRBD1	TGTGCCAGCAGACCCCTCGGAGGAGGGGGCGCTCGGAACTATGGCTACACCTTC	CASRPLGGGGARNYGYTF
14	TRBV7-9	NA	TRBJ1-2	TRBD1	TGTGCCAGCAGCTTAGGGACAGGGGGCGATGGCTACACCTTC	CASSLGTGGDGYTF
12	TRBV29-1	NA	TRBJ2-5	NA	TGCAGCGTTGAACGGCAGACGGAGACCCAGTACTTC	CSVERQTETQYF
13	TRBV7-9	few	TRBJ1-1	NA	TGTGCCAGCAGCTTAGCCAGGCAGGAAGAATCTTTCTTT	CASSLARQEESFF
17	TRBV19	NA	TRBJ1-5	NA	TGTGCCAGTAGTATTAGGCAGGGCGCTTATAGCAATCAGCCCCAGCATTTT	CASSIRQGAYSNQPQHF
11	TRBV7-2	few	TRBJ2-1	NA	TGTGCCAGCAGCCCCCTTTATGAGCAGTTCTTC	CASSPLYEQFF